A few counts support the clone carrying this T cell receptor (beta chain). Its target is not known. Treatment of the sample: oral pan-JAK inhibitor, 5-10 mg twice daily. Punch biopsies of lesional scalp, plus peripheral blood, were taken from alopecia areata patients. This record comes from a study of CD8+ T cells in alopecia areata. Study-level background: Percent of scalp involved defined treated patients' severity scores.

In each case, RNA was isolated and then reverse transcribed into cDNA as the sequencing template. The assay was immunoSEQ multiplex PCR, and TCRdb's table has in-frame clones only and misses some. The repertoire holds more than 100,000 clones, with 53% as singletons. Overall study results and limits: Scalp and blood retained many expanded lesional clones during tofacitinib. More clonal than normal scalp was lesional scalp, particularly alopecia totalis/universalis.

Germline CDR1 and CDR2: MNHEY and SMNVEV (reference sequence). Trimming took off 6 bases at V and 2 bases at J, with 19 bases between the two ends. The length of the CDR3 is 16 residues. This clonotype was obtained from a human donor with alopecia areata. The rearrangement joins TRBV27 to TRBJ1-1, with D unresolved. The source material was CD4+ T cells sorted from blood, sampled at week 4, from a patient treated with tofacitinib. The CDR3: CASSQDDLRGNTEAFF. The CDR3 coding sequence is TGTGCCAGCAGCCAGGATGACCTTCGGGGTAACACTGAAGCTTTCTTT.